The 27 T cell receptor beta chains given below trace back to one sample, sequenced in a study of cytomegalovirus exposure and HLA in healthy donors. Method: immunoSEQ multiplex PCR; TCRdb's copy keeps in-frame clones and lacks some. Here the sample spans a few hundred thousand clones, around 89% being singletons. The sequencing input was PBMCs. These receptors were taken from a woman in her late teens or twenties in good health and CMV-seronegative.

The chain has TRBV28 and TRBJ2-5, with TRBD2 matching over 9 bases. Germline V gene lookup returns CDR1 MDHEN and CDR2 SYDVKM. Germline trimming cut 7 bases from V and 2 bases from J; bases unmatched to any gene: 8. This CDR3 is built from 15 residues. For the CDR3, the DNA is TGTGCCAGCAATTTGGCGGGGGGGCTTCAAGAGACCCAGTACTTC. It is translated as CASNLAGGLQETQYF.

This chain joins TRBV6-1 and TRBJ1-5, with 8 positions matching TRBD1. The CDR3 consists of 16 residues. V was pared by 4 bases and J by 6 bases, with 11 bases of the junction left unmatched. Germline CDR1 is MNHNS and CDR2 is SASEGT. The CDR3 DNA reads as TGTGCCAGCAGTGCACGCCCGGGACAGGTTAGTCAGCCCCAGCATTTT. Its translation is CASSARPGQVSQPQHF.

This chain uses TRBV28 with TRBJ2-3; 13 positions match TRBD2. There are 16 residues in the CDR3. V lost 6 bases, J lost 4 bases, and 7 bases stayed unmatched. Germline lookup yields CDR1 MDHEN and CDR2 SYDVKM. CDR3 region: CASSPRTSGGADTQYF. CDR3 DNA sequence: TGTGCCAGCAGCCCCCGGACTAGCGGGGGAGCAGATACGCAGTATTTT. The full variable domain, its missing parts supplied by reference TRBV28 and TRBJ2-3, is DVKVTQSSRYLVKRTGEKVFLECVQDMDHENMFWYRQDPGLGLRLIYFSYDVKMKEKGDIPEGYSVSREKKERFSLILESASTNQTSMYLCASSPRTSGGADTQYFGPGTRLTVL.

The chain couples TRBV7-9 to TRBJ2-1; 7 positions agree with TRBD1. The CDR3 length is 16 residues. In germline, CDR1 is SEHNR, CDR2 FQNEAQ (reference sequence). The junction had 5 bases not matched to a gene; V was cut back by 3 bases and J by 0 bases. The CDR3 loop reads CASSFPRTGSYNEQFF. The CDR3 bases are TGTGCCAGCAGCTTCCCACGGACAGGCTCCTACAATGAGCAGTTCTTC.

CDR3 DNA: TGTGCCAGCAGCTTAGGAGCGACAGGCCACTTCACAGATACGCAGTATTTT. Residues: CASSLGATGHFTDTQYF. The chain uses TRBV7-9 and TRBJ2-3; a possible D gene is TRBD1 (6 bases). Per the germline V gene, CDR1 is SEHNR and CDR2 is FQNEAQ (reference sequence). This CDR3 comprises 17 residues. V gave up 1 base and J gave up 2 bases, with 16 bases separating them. Full variable domain (remainder filled in from reference TRBV7-9 and TRBJ2-3): DTGVSQNPRHKITKRGQNVTFRCDPISEHNRLYWYRQTLGQGPEFLTYFQNEAQLEKSRLLSDRFSAERPKGSFSTLEIQRTEQGDSAMYLCASSLGATGHFTDTQYFGPGTRLTVL.

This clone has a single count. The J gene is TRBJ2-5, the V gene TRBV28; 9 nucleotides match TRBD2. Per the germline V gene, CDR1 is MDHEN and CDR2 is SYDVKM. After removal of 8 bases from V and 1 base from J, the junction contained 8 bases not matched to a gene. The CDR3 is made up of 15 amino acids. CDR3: CASGISGGIQETQYF. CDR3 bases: TGTGCCAGCGGAATTAGCGGGGGCATCCAAGAGACCCAGTACTTC.

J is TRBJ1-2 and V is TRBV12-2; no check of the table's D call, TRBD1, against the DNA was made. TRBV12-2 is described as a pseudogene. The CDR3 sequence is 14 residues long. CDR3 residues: CASRLAWDREGYTF. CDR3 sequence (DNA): TGTGCAAGTCGCTTAGCTTGGGACAGGGAAGGCTACACCTTC.

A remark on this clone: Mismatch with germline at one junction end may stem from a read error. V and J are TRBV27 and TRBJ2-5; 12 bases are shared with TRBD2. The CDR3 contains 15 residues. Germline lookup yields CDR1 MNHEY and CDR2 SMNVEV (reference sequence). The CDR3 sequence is CASSSLAGGQGTQYF. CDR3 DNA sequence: TGTGCCAGCAGCTCACTAGCGGGGGGCCAAGGGACCCAGTACTTC.

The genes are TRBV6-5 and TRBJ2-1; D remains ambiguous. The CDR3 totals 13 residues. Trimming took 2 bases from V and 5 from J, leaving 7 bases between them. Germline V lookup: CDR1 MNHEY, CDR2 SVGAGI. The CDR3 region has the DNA TGTGCCAGCAGTTACGCACACAACAATGAGCAGTTCTTC. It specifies CASSYAHNNEQFF.

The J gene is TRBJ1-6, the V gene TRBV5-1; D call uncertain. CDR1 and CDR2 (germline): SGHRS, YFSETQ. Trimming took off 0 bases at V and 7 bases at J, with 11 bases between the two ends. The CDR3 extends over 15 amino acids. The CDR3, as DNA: TGCGCCAGCAGCTTGGTACGGTCCGTGAATTCACCCCTCCACTTT. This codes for CASSLVRSVNSPLHF.

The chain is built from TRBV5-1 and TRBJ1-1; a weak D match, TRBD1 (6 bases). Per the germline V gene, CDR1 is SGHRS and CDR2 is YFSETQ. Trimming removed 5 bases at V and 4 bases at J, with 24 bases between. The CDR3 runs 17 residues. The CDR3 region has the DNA TGCGCCAGCAGTAAAAAAAGGACAGTAAGGAAAGGCACTGAAGCTTTCTTT. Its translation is CASSKKRTVRKGTEAFF.

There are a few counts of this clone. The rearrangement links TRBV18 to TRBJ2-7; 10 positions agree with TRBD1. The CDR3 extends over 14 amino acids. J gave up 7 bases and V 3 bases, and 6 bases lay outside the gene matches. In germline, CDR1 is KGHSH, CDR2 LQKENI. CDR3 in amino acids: CASSPRTGGREQYV. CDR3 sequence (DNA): TGTGCCAGCTCACCTCGGACAGGGGGACGGGAGCAGTACGTC.

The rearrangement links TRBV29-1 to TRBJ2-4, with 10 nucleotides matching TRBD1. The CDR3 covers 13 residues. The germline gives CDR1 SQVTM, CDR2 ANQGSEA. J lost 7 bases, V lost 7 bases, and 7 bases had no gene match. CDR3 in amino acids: CSAETGGTNIQYF. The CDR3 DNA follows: TGCAGCGCTGAGACAGGGGGCACGAACATTCAGTACTTC.

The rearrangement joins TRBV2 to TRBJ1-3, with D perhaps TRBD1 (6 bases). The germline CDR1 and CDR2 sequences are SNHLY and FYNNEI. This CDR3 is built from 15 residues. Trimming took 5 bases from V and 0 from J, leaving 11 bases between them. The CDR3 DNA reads TGTGCCAGCAGTCAACCGGACAGCTCTGGAAACACCATATATTTT. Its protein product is CASSQPDSSGNTIYF.

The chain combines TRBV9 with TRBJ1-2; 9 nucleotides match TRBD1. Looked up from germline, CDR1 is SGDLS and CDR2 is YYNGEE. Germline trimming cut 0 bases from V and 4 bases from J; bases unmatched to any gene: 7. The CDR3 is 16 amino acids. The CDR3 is CASSVGGQGVSYGYTF. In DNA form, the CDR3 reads TGTGCCAGCAGCGTAGGGGGACAGGGAGTTTCCTATGGCTACACCTTC.

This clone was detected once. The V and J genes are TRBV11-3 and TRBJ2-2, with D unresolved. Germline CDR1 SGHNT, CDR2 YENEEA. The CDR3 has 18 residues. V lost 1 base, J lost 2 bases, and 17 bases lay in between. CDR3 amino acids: CASSLALPLTSNTGELFF. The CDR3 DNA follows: TGTGCCAGCAGCTTAGCTCTCCCCCTCACTTCCAACACCGGGGAGCTGTTTTTT.

This CDR3 reads CASTQGRGAEETQYF. In DNA, the CDR3 is TGTGCCAGCACGCAGGGCAGGGGAGCCGAAGAGACCCAGTACTTC. The chain is built from TRBV7-7 and TRBJ2-5; a possible D gene is TRBD1 (6 bases). The germline V gene has CDR1 SSHAT and CDR2 FNYEAQ (reference sequence). V lost 7 bases and J lost 3, with 18 bases in between. CDR3 length: 15 amino acids.

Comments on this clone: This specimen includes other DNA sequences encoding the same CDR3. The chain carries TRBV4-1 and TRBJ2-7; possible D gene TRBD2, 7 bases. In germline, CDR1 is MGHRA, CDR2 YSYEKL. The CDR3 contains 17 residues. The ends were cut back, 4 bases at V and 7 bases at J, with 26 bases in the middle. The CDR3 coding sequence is TGCGCCAGCAGCCCTAGACTCGCGGGGGCCCTCGGGGGGGAGCAGTACTTC. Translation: CASSPRLAGALGGEQYF.

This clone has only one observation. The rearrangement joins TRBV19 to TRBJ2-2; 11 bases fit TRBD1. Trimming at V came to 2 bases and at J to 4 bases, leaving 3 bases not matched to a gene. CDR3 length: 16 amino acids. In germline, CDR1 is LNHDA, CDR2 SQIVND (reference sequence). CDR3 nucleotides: TGTGCCAGTAGTATAAGGACAGGGGGCTTCACCGGGGAGCTGTTTTTT. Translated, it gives CASSIRTGGFTGELFF.

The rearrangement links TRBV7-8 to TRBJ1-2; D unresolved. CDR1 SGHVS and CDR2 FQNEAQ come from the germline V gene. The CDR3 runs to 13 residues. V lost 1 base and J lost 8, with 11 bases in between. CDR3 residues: CASSLEGRGGYTF. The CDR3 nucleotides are TGTGCCAGCAGCTTAGAAGGTCGCGGAGGCTACACCTTC.

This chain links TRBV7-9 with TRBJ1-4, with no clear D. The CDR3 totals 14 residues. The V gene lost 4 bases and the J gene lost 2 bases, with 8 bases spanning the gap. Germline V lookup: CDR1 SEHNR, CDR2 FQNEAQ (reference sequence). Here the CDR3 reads CASSSEVTNEKLFF. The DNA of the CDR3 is TGTGCCAGCAGCTCAGAGGTGACTAATGAAAAACTGTTTTTT.

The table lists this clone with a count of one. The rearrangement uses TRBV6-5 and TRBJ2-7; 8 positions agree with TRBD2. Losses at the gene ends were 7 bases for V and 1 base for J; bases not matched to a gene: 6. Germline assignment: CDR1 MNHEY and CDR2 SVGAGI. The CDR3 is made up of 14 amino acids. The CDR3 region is CASTVVAGSYEQYF. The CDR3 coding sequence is TGTGCCAGCACGGTGGTAGCGGGGTCCTACGAGCAGTACTTC.

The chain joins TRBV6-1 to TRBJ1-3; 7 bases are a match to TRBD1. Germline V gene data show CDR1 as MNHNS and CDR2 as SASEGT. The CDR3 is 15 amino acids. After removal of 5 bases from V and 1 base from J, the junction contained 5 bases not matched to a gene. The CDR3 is CASSKRDSSGNTIYF. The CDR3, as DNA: TGTGCCAGCAGTAAACGGGACAGTTCTGGAAACACCATATATTTT.

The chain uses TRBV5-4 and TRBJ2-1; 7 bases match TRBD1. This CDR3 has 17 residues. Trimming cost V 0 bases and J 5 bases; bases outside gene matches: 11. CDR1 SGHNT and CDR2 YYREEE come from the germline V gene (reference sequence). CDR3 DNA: TGTGCCAGCAGCTTGGGTACGACAGGGACCCTCAACAATGAGCAGTTCTTC. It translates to CASSLGTTGTLNNEQFF. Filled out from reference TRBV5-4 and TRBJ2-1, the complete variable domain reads ETGVTQSPTHLIKTRGQQVTLRCSSQSGHNTVSWYQQALGQGPQFIFQYYREEENGRGNFPPRFSGLQFPNYSSELNVNALELDDSALYLCASSLGTTGTLNNEQFFGPGTRLTVL.

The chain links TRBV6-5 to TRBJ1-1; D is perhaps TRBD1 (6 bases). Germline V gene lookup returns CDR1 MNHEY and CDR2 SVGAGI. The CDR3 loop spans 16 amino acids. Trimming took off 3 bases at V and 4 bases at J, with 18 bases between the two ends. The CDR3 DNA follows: TGTGCCAGCAGTTATCAACGGGGGGCAATATCCACTGAAGCTTTCTTT. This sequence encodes CASSYQRGAISTEAFF.

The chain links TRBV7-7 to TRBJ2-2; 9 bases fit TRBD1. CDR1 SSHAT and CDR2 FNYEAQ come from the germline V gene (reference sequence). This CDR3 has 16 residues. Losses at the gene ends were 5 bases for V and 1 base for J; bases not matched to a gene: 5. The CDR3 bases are TGTGCCAGCAGCGACCCGGGACAGGGGAACACCGGGGAGCTGTTTTTT. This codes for CASSDPGQGNTGELFF.

CDR3 in amino acids: CASIQRGGQGSYEQYV. The CDR3 bases are TGTGCCAGCATTCAGAGGGGGGGACAGGGAAGCTACGAGCAGTACGTC. The gene calls are TRBV6-6 and TRBJ2-7; 9 bases fit TRBD1. Germline CDR1 is MNHNY and CDR2 is SVGAGI (reference sequence). J gave up 3 bases and V 7 bases, and 13 bases lay outside the gene matches. CDR3 length: 16 amino acids.